This TCR beta chain originates from a study of cytomegalovirus exposure and HLA in healthy donors. Germline V gene data show CDR1 as SGHKS and CDR2 as YYEKEE (reference sequence). CDR3 length equals 13 residues. The PCR used 60 Vbeta and 13 Jbeta primers. Only in-frame clones appear in the TCRdb table, and some are missing; sequencing was by immunoSEQ multiplex PCR. The sample includes approximately 130,000 clones, approximately 80% of them seen just once. This chain links TRBV5-5 with TRBJ1-5; D may be TRBD2 (5 bases). The assigned J gene may be wrong: the sequence end matches TRBJ2-3 better. This TCR derives from a man aged 50-59 years in good health and CMV-seronegative. The sequenced sample was PBMCs. Here the CDR3 DNA reads TGTGCCAGCAGCTTGCCGGGGAATCAGCCCCAGTATTTT. Translating it yields CASSLPGNQPQYF.